This TCR beta chain was retrieved from a study of shared clonotypes between healthy human individuals. Clones were read by immunoSEQ multiplex PCR, and TCRdb kept only the in-frame ones, dropping some. The profile shows some 2,100,000 clones, approximately 96% of them singletons. The CDR3 totals 15 residues. Trimming took 3 bases from V and 0 from J, leaving 12 bases between them. Germline V CDR1 and CDR2: GTSNPN, SVGIG (reference sequence). The specimen sequenced was naive CD4+ T cells sorted from blood. The subset was: CD45RA+ positively selected. The chain joins TRBV30 to TRBJ1-5, with D perhaps TRBD1 (6 bases). This receptor was identified in a man between 18 and 35 years old in good health. The CDR3 nucleotides read TGTGCCTGGAGCCACGGGACAACTAGCAATCAGCCCCAGCATTTT. It encodes CAWSHGTTSNQPQHF.